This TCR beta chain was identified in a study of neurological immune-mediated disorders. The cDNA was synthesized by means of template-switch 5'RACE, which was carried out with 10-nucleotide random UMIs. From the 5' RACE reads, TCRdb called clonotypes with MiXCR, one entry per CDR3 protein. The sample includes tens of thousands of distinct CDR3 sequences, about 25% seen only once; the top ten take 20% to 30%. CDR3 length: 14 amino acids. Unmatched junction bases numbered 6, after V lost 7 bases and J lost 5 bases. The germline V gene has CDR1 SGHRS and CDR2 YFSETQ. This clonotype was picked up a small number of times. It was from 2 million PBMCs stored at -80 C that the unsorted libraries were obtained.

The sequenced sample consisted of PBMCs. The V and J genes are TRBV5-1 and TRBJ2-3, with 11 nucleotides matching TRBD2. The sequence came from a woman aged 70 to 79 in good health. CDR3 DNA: TGCGCCAGCGACCTAGCGGGAGGAGGAGATACGCAGTATTTT. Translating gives CASDLAGGGDTQYF.